This passage covers 24 T cell receptor beta chains from one sample sequenced in a study of response to subunit inactivated influenza vaccine. MiXCR, applied by TCRdb to the RT-PCR reads, yields one record per CDR3 protein. The table shows over 150,000 distinct CDR3 sequences, with 9.5% to 12% occurring only once. This material consisted of CD8+ T cells sorted from PBMCs, taken approximately 25 months after vaccination. Receptor source: a man aged 45 to 70 who received an inactivated influenza vaccine.

This clonotype was counted many times. The chain employs TRBV10-3 and TRBJ2-7, with TRBD1 matching over 7 bases. V shed 3 bases, J shed 3 bases, and the junction held 8 bases outside the gene matches. CDR1 ENHRY and CDR2 SYGVKD come from the germline V gene. The CDR3 runs to 15 residues. The CDR3 sequence: CAISDPGGNHYEQYF. The CDR3 region has the DNA TGTGCCATCAGTGATCCAGGGGGAAACCACTACGAGCAGTACTTC.

This clonotype was recorded a few times. The chain employs TRBV9 and TRBJ2-5; TRBD2 matches at 9 bases. This CDR3 is 16 amino acids long. Germline V lookup: CDR1 SGDLS, CDR2 YYNGEE. Unmatched junction bases numbered 8, after V lost 0 bases and J lost 5 bases. The DNA for the CDR3 is TGTGCCAGCAGCGTAGCTCTATGGGGGACTAGCGAGACCCAGTACTTC. Translating it yields CASSVALWGTSETQYF.

This clonotype was counted ten times or more. The rearrangement links TRBV29-1 to TRBJ2-7; no clear D gene. V was pared by 0 bases and J by 0 bases, with 6 bases between. This CDR3 is 13 amino acids long. Germline CDR1 is SQVTM and CDR2 is ANQGSEA. The CDR3 nucleotides read TGCAGCGTTGAAGACAGCAGCTCCTACGAGCAGTACTTC. It is translated as CSVEDSSSYEQYF.

The chain employs TRBV29-1 and TRBJ2-7; possible D gene TRBD2, 5 bases. The V end was cut by 7 bases, the J end by 2 bases, with 15 bases between. The CDR3 totals 13 residues. The germline V gene has CDR1 SQVTM and CDR2 ANQGSEA. The CDR3 loop reads CSAEEENTYEQYF. The CDR3 DNA sequence: TGCAGCGCTGAGGAGGAGAACACCTACGAGCAGTACTTC.

The chain uses TRBV7-2 and TRBJ2-6, with unresolved D. There are 15 residues in the CDR3. The germline V gene encodes CDR1 SGHTA and CDR2 FQGNSA. The V end lost 5 bases, the J end lost 0 bases, and 8 bases lay between the germline ends. CDR3 amino acids: CASSVTSSGANVLTF. The DNA of the CDR3 is TGTGCCAGCAGCGTTACAAGCTCTGGGGCCAACGTCCTGACTTTC. The variable domain in full, with the rest retrieved from reference TRBV7-2 and TRBJ2-6, is GAGVSQSPSNKVTEKGKDVELRCDPISGHTALYWYRQSLGQGLEFLIYFQGNSAPDKSGLPSDRFSAERTGGSVSTLTIQRTQQEDSAVYLCASSVTSSGANVLTFGAGSRLTVL.

This clonotype was detected only a few times. The rearrangement uses TRBV6-5 and TRBJ2-3, with D hard to call. Between the trimmed V and J ends, which lost 0 bases and 6 bases, there was a span of 7 bases. CDR3 length equals 13 residues. Germline V lookup: CDR1 MNHEY, CDR2 SVGAGI. The CDR3 protein is CASSYSEEDTQYF. The CDR3 nucleotides are TGTGCCAGCAGTTACTCCGAGGAGGATACGCAGTATTTT.

This clonotype was detected many times. At one boundary the junction diverges from the germline segment, which might be a read error. The J gene is TRBJ2-3, the V gene TRBV28, with no clear D. CDR3 size: 11 residues. In germline, CDR1 is MDHEN, CDR2 SYDVKM. DNA of the CDR3: TGTGCCAGCGGTTTCACAGATACGCAGTATTTT. Its translation: CASGFTDTQYF.

In its sample, this clonotype was seen many times. V usage is TRBV29-1 and J usage is TRBJ2-7; tentative D call: TRBD1 (5 bases). Trimming shortened V by 7 bases and J by 2 bases, and 12 bases separated the two germline ends. CDR1 SQVTM and CDR2 ANQGSEA come from the germline V gene. The CDR3 is 12 amino acids. CDR3: CSAKGATYEQYF. As DNA, the CDR3 is TGCAGCGCAAAAGGGGCGACCTACGAGCAGTACTTC.

There are many counts of this clonotype. The junction departs from the called germline gene at one end, perhaps through a read error. This chain uses TRBV12-3 or TRBV12-4 with TRBJ2-1; D is unresolved. This CDR3 has 15 amino acids. The CDR3 spells CASSLAPSSYNEQFF. The DNA for the CDR3 is TGTGCCAGCAGCTTAGCCCCGAGCTCCTACAATGAGCAGTTCTTC.

The chain combines TRBV20-1 with TRBJ1-4; 10 nucleotides line up with TRBD1. CDR1 and CDR2 (germline): DFQATT, SNEGSKA (reference sequence). The CDR3 contains 15 residues. J lost 4 bases, V lost 6 bases, and 8 bases had no gene match. The CDR3 DNA follows: TGCAGTGCAACCGGGACAGGGGTCCTTAATGAAAAACTGTTTTTT. Its translation: CSATGTGVLNEKLFF.

The chain employs TRBV11-2 and TRBJ2-1; TRBD2 is a possible D gene (6 bases). V shed 2 bases and J shed 11 bases, with 25 bases lying between them. Germline V gives CDR1 SGHAT, CDR2 FQNNGV. The CDR3 extends over 17 amino acids. CDR3 DNA sequence: TGTGCCAGCAGCTTATATTACGCCCACGTGGCGGGGAATAAGCAGTTCTTC. Its translation: CASSLYYAHVAGNKQFF.

This chain uses TRBV5-5 with TRBJ2-1; no firm D call. The CDR3 runs to 15 residues. V was pared by 0 bases and J by 0 bases, with 7 bases between. CDR1 and CDR2 from the germline V gene are SGHKS and YYEKEE (reference sequence). The CDR3 here is CASSLESPSYNEQFF. CDR3 DNA sequence: TGTGCCAGCAGCTTGGAAAGTCCCTCCTACAATGAGCAGTTCTTC.

CDR3 amino acids: CSATPGTSVRPSTDTQYF. CDR3 in DNA: TGCAGTGCTACTCCCGGGACTAGCGTTCGACCTAGCACAGATACGCAGTATTTT. This chain joins TRBV20-1 and TRBJ2-3; 10 bases align to TRBD2. This CDR3 spans 18 amino acids. CDR1 is DFQATT and CDR2 is SNEGSKA in the germline V gene (reference sequence). Trimming at V came to 4 bases and at J to 0 bases, leaving 13 bases not matched to a gene.

This clonotype was picked up many times. This rearrangement joins TRBV6-1 to TRBJ2-1; D uncertain. This CDR3 region has 16 residues. The germline V gene encodes CDR1 MNHNS and CDR2 SASEGT. V was cut by 0 bases and J by 8 bases, with 17 bases left in between. CDR3 loop: CASSEARQVIFDEQFF. The DNA for the CDR3 is TGTGCCAGCAGTGAAGCACGGCAGGTTATTTTCGATGAGCAGTTCTTC.

The sample holds a few counts of this clonotype. The chain has TRBV10-3 and TRBJ2-1, with 7 positions matching TRBD2. Germline loops: CDR1 ENHRY, CDR2 SYGVKD. Trimming cost V 2 bases and J 4 bases; bases outside gene matches: 5. This CDR3 spans 15 amino acids. The CDR3 coding sequence is TGTGCCATCAGTGAGGGCGGGAGATCTTACAATGAGCAGTTCTTC. Translating it yields CAISEGGRSYNEQFF.

The chain is built from TRBV12-3 or TRBV12-4 and TRBJ1-5; D call uncertain. The V end was cut by 7 bases, the J end by 3 bases, with 10 bases between. The CDR3 totals 13 residues. CDR3 region: CASTTQANQPQHF. The CDR3 DNA reads TGTGCCAGCACCACCCAGGCCAATCAGCCCCAGCATTTT.

This clonotype was seen at least ten times. The chain is built from TRBV20-1 and TRBJ1-3; the D is unclear. The CDR3 is made up of 16 amino acids. V was trimmed by 0 bases and J by 2 bases, leaving 14 bases between them. Per the germline V gene, CDR1 is DFQATT and CDR2 is SNEGSKA (reference sequence). This CDR3 reads CSARDGDLIAGNTIYF. In DNA, the CDR3 is TGCAGTGCTAGAGATGGGGATTTGATAGCTGGAAACACCATATATTTT.

This clonotype was seen many times. This chain links TRBV7-6 with TRBJ2-1; D unresolved. Looked up from germline, CDR1 is SGHVS and CDR2 is FNYEAQ. There are 13 residues in the CDR3. V was cut by 2 bases and J by 5 bases, with 7 bases left in between. CDR3 nucleotides: TGTGCCAGCAGCTTACAAGTAAACAATGAGCAGTTCTTC. Translated: CASSLQVNNEQFF.

This sequence joins TRBV20-1 and TRBJ1-2; D may be TRBD1 (6 bases). The CDR3 totals 14 residues. Trimming pared 3 bases from V and 2 bases from J, leaving 13 bases between. Germline CDR1 is DFQATT and CDR2 is SNEGSKA (reference sequence). The CDR3 spells CSASPGGPNYGYTF. The CDR3 DNA is TGCAGTGCTAGTCCGGGGGGCCCCAACTATGGCTACACCTTC.

The CDR3 DNA reads TGTGCCAGCAGTTACTGGCGGCGGGACTCCTACGAGCAGTACTTC. This sequence encodes CASSYWRRDSYEQYF. V and J are TRBV6-5 and TRBJ2-7, with D perhaps matching TRBD2 (6 bases). There are 15 residues in the CDR3. V was shortened by 1 base and J by 0 bases, with 10 bases between the two germline ends. CDR1 and CDR2 from the germline V gene are MNHEY and SVGAGI.

The V gene is TRBV11-2, the J gene TRBJ2-7, with 14 bases identical to TRBD2. The germline CDR1 and CDR2 sequences are SGHAT and FQNNGV. After removal of 3 bases from V and 7 bases from J, the junction contained 5 bases not matched to a gene. The CDR3 spans 15 residues. CDR3 DNA sequence: TGTGCCAGCAGCTTGGGGACTAGCGGGAGACTTGAGCAGTACTTC. This translates into CASSLGTSGRLEQYF.

This clonotype was detected many times. The CDR3 bases are TGTGCCAGTAGTGCCAGGACAGTTGGACAGCCCCAGCATTTT. This encodes CASSARTVGQPQHF. The chain couples TRBV19 to TRBJ1-5, with D perhaps TRBD1 (6 bases). CDR1 is LNHDA and CDR2 is SQIVND in the germline V gene (reference sequence). V was cut by 5 bases and J by 7 bases, with 15 bases left in between. The CDR3 is 14 residues long.

This chain connects TRBV28 to TRBJ2-5, with D perhaps assigned TRBD1 or TRBD2 (5 bases each). CDR1 and CDR2 from the germline V gene are MDHEN and SYDVKM. With 5 bases removed from V and 2 bases from J, the gap between germline ends came to 12 bases. The CDR3 runs 14 residues. The CDR3 DNA is TGTGCCAGCAGTCCCGGGGCAGCTCAAGAGACCCAGTACTTC. Translation: CASSPGAAQETQYF. Using reference TRBV28 and TRBJ2-5 for the parts outside the CDR3, the full variable domain is DVKVTQSSRYLVKRTGEKVFLECVQDMDHENMFWYRQDPGLGLRLIYFSYDVKMKEKGDIPEGYSVSREKKERFSLILESASTNQTSMYLCASSPGAAQETQYFGPGTRLLVL.

The chain recombines TRBV20-1 with TRBJ2-1; tentative D call: TRBD1 (6 bases). The V end lost 0 bases, the J end lost 4 bases, and 10 bases lay between the germline ends. Germline V CDR1 and CDR2: DFQATT, SNEGSKA (reference sequence). The CDR3 covers 14 residues. CDR3 residues: CSARDGQGYNEQFF. The CDR3 region has the DNA TGCAGTGCTAGAGATGGTCAGGGGTACAATGAGCAGTTCTTC.